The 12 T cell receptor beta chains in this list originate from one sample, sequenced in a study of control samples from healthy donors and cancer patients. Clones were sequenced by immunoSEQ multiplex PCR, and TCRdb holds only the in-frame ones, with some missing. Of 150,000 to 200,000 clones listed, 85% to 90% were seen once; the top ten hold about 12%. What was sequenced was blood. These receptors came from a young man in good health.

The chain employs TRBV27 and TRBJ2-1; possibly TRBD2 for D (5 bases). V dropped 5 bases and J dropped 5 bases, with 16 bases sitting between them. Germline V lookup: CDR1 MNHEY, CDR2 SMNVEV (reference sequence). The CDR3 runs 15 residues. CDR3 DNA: TGTGCCAGCAGTAAACTAGACTTCATAAACAATGAGCAGTTCTTC. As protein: CASSKLDFINNEQFF.

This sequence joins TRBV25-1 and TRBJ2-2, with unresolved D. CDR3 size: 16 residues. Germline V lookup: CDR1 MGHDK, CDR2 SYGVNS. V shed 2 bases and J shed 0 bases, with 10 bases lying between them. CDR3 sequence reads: CASSEVATTNTGELFF. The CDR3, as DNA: TGTGCCAGCAGTGAAGTAGCAACTACGAACACCGGGGAGCTGTTTTTT.

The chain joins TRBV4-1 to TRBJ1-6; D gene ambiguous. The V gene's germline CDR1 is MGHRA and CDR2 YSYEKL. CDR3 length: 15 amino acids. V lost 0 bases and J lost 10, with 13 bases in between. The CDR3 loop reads CASSQDESGRSPLHF. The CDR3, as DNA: TGCGCCAGCAGCCAAGACGAGTCGGGAAGGTCACCCCTCCACTTT.

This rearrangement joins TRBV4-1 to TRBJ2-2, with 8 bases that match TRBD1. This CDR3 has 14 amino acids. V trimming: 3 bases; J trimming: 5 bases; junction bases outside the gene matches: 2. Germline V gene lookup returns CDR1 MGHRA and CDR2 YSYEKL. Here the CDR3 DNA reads TGCGCCAGCAGCCAGGGGACAGGAACCGGGGAGCTGTTTTTT. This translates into CASSQGTGTGELFF.

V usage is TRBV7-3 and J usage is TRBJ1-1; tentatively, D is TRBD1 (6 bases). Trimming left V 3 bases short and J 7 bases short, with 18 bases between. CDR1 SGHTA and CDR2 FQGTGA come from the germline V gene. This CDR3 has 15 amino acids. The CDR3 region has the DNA TGTGCCAGCAGCTTTGACCCTTCAGGGGCCGGTGAAGCTTTCTTT. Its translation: CASSFDPSGAGEAFF.

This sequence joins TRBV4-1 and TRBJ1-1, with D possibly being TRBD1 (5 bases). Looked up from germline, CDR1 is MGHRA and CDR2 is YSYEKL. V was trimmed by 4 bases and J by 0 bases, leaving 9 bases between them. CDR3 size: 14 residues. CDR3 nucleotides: TGCGCCAGCAGCCCGACAGAGATGAACACTGAAGCTTTCTTT. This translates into CASSPTEMNTEAFF.

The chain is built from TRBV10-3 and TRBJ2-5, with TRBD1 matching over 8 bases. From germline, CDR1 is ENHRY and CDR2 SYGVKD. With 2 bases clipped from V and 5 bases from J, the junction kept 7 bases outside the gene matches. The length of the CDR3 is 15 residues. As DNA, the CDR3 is TGTGCCATCAGTGAGCAAACAGGGGGAGCGGAGACCCAGTACTTC. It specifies CAISEQTGGAETQYF.

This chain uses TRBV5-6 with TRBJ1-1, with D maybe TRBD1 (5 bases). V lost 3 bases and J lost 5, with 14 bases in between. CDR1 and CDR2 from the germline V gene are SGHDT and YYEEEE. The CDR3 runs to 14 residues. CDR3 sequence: CASSSGALETEAFF. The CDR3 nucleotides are TGTGCCAGCAGCTCCGGGGCCCTGGAAACTGAAGCTTTCTTT. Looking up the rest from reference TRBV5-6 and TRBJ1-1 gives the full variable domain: DAGVTQSPTHLIKTRGQQVTLRCSPKSGHDTVSWYQQALGQGPQFIFQYYEEEERQRGNFPDRFSGHQFPNYSSELNVNALLLGDSALYLCASSSGALETEAFFGQGTRLTVV.

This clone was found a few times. CDR3 in amino acids: CASFSGTYGRNTIYF. The CDR3 bases are TGTGCCAGCTTCAGTGGCACCTACGGAAGAAACACCATATATTTT. V is TRBV18 and J is TRBJ1-3; no reliable D call. The CDR3 covers 15 residues. Germline CDR1 is KGHSH and CDR2 is LQKENI. The germline V and J ends were trimmed by 7 bases and 5 bases, with 18 bases remaining between them.

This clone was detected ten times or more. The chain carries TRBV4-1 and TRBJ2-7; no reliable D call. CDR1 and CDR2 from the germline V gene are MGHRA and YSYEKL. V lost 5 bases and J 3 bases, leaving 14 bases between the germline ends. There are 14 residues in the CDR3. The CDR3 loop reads CASSVTLKGYEQYF. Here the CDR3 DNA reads TGCGCCAGCAGCGTTACCCTAAAGGGCTACGAGCAGTACTTC.

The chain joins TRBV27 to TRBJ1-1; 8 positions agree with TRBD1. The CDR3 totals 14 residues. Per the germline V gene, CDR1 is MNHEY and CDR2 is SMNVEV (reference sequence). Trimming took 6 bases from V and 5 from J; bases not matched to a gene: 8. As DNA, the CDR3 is TGTGCCAGCAGCGATACAGGGGGGAAGACTGAAGCTTTCTTT. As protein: CASSDTGGKTEAFF.

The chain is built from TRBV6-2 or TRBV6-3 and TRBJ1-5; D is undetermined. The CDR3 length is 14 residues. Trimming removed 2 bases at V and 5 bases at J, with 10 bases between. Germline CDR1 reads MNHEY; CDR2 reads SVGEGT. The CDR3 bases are TGTGCCAGCAGTTACATGCGGAATGATCAGCCCCAGCATTTT. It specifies CASSYMRNDQPQHF.